Below are 28 T cell receptor beta chains sequenced from a single sample in a study of blood T cell repertoires in COVID-19 (TCRdb year 2020). Libraries were constructed by the immunoSEQ multiplex PCR assay. Entries here come from immuneACCESS through TCRdb and include only in-frame sequences with V and J called. Some clones fail to appear in such tables; in the studies checked, an unresolved V gene covers under half of the shortfall, and the cause of the remainder is unknown. The sample includes tens of thousands of clones, with around 90% observed a single time. Around 13% of the sample comes from the top ten. The sample was peripheral blood. The receptors stem from a man between 65 and 85 years old with active COVID-19.

J is TRBJ2-7 and V is TRBV6-2 or TRBV6-3; D perhaps matches TRBD2 (5 bases). Per germline, CDR1 MNHEY and CDR2 SVGEGT. V lost 4 bases, J lost 3 bases, and 19 bases lay in between. This CDR3 spans 16 amino acids. The CDR3 region has the DNA TGTGCCAGCAGTTCACACTACACCAAGAGCGGCTACGAGCAGTACTTC. Translating it yields CASSSHYTKSGYEQYF.

The rearrangement joins TRBV5-1 to TRBJ2-7; 10 nucleotides line up with TRBD2. Germline CDR1 reads SGHRS; CDR2 reads YFSETQ. The CDR3 has 15 residues. Unmatched junction bases numbered 7, after V lost 4 bases and J lost 3 bases. CDR3 in amino acids: CASSLGIAGGYEQYF. CDR3 nucleotides: TGCGCCAGCAGCCTCGGTATAGCGGGAGGCTACGAGCAGTACTTC. The variable domain in full, completed from reference TRBV5-1 and TRBJ2-7, reads KAGVTQTPRYLIKTRGQQVTLSCSPISGHRSVSWYQQTPGQGLQFLFEYFSETQRNKGNFPGRFSGRQFSNSRSEMNVSTLELGDSALYLCASSLGIAGGYEQYFGPGTRLTVT.

The chain joins TRBV4-1 to TRBJ2-1; 10 bases agree with TRBD1. This CDR3 is built from 15 residues. Trimming cost V 2 bases and J 10 bases; bases outside gene matches: 8. The germline V gene has CDR1 MGHRA and CDR2 YSYEKL. CDR3 loop: CASSQTETGGIEQFF. DNA of the CDR3: TGCGCCAGCAGCCAAACAGAGACAGGGGGCATCGAGCAGTTCTTC.

This clone was recorded a few times. The chain joins TRBV24-1 to TRBJ2-2; 8 bases are a match to TRBD2. Losses at the gene ends were 4 bases for V and 7 bases for J; bases not matched to a gene: 13. Germline V gene lookup returns CDR1 KGHDR and CDR2 SFDVKD. The CDR3 covers 17 residues. In DNA, the CDR3 is TGTGCCACCAGTGAGTTCCCGGGAGCGGGGGCCGACGGGGAGCTGTTTTTT. Translating it yields CATSEFPGAGADGELFF.

The gene calls are TRBV19 and TRBJ1-3; TRBD1 aligns across 10 bases. This CDR3 has 16 amino acids. The J segment lost 2 bases and the V segment lost 3 bases, leaving 4 bases of the junction unmatched. Germline V gene sequence: CDR1 LNHDA, CDR2 SQIVND (reference sequence). The CDR3 DNA is TGTGCCAGTAGTATTACGGGACAGGGGACTGGAAACACCATATATTTT. Translation: CASSITGQGTGNTIYF.

This clone was seen a single time. The V and J genes are TRBV3-1 (or the pseudogene TRBV3-2) and TRBJ2-1, with 14 bases fitting TRBD2. CDR1 LGHDT and CDR2 YNNKEL come from the germline V gene (reference sequence). V was clipped by 5 bases and J by 7 bases; unmatched bases: 7. CDR3 length: 16 residues. CDR3 sequence: CASSGTSGSRWNEQFF. The CDR3, as DNA: TGTGCCAGCAGCGGGACTAGCGGGAGTCGTTGGAATGAGCAGTTCTTC.

V gene TRBV30 combines with J gene TRBJ1-6, with 8 nucleotides matching TRBD1. V lost 3 bases and J lost 10; bases outside the gene matches: 8. The CDR3 consists of 14 residues. Germline V gene sequence: CDR1 GTSNPN, CDR2 SVGIG (reference sequence). The CDR3 here is CAWRGQGISSPLHF. CDR3 coding DNA: TGTGCCTGGAGAGGACAGGGAATCTCCTCACCCCTCCACTTT.

The CDR3 sequence: CASNPGLVPYNEQFF. The CDR3 bases are TGTGCCAGCAATCCGGGACTAGTACCCTACAATGAGCAGTTCTTC. The rearrangement uses TRBV7-9 and TRBJ2-1; 8 bases agree with TRBD2. Germline CDR1 and CDR2: SEHNR and FQNEAQ (reference sequence). V was pared by 7 bases and J by 2 bases, with 7 bases of the junction left unmatched. The CDR3 loop spans 15 amino acids.

V usage is TRBV27 and J usage is TRBJ2-3; D call uncertain. The CDR3 loop spans 13 amino acids. Germline CDR1 MNHEY, CDR2 SMNVEV (reference sequence). V lost 3 bases and J 1 base, leaving 5 bases between the germline ends. This CDR3 is CASSFSGTDTQYF. Here the CDR3 DNA reads TGTGCCAGCAGTTTCTCAGGCACAGATACGCAGTATTTT.

The chain combines TRBV5-4 with TRBJ2-3, with 11 bases aligning to TRBD2. The CDR3 spans 16 residues. V shed 1 base and J 6 bases; nucleotides not matched to a gene: 7. CDR1 is SGHNT and CDR2 is YYREEE in the germline V gene (reference sequence). CDR3 region: CASSLRLAGGGDTQYF. The CDR3 nucleotides are TGTGCCAGCAGCTTGCGGCTAGCGGGAGGCGGGGATACGCAGTATTTT.

This clone was seen a handful of times. The chain links TRBV5-1 to TRBJ2-2, with D unresolved. V dropped 4 bases and J dropped 5 bases, with 15 bases sitting between them. This CDR3 is built from 15 residues. The germline V gene has CDR1 SGHRS and CDR2 YFSETQ. The CDR3 loop reads CASSPSTIGTGELFF. In DNA, the CDR3 is TGCGCCAGCAGCCCTAGTACAATCGGAACCGGGGAGCTGTTTTTT.

This clone was observed a handful of times. This sequence joins TRBV5-1 and TRBJ2-1; the D gene is possibly TRBD2 (5 bases). There are 14 residues in the CDR3. CDR1 is SGHRS and CDR2 is YFSETQ in the germline V gene. V shed 4 bases and J shed 7 bases, with 15 bases lying between them. Written as DNA, the CDR3 is TGCGCCAGCAGCGTACGGGATGGCCAGAATGAGCAGTTCTTC. It translates to CASSVRDGQNEQFF.

V is TRBV11-2 and J is TRBJ2-7; 9 bases match TRBD1. The CDR3 sequence is 14 residues long. V was pared by 6 bases and J by 6 bases, with 9 bases of the junction left unmatched. The germline gives CDR1 SGHAT, CDR2 FQNNGV. Here the CDR3 DNA reads TGTGCCAGCAGAGACCGGGACAGGGATCGCGAGCAGTACTTC. Protein: CASRDRDRDREQYF.

This clone occurred a few times. CDR3 DNA sequence: TGTGCCAGCGGGATAGCGGGAGGGCATGAGCAGTTCTTC. As protein: CASGIAGGHEQFF. This chain links TRBV6-6 with TRBJ2-1, with 11 bases identical to TRBD2. The CDR3 covers 13 residues. Germline loops: CDR1 MNHNY, CDR2 SVGAGI (reference sequence). V was pared by 8 bases and J by 8 bases, with 5 bases of the junction left unmatched.

The chain uses TRBV6-4 and TRBJ1-5, with D possibly matching TRBD1 (5 bases). Germline V CDR1 and CDR2: MRHNA, SNTAGT. The V and J ends lost 5 bases and 2 bases respectively, with 10 bases between them. The CDR3 loop spans 14 amino acids. The CDR3 sequence is CASSPGGGNQPQHF. The CDR3 bases are TGTGCCAGCAGTCCCGGAGGGGGCAATCAGCCCCAGCATTTT.

This clone was seen only once. The CDR3 DNA reads TGCGCCAGCAGCTTTGAGGCGTTGAGCTCCTACAATGAGCAGTTCTTC. Residues: CASSFEALSSYNEQFF. The rearrangement links TRBV5-1 to TRBJ2-1, with no clear D. CDR3 length: 16 amino acids. Germline CDR1 is SGHRS and CDR2 is YFSETQ. V lost 2 bases to trimming and J lost 0 bases, with 12 bases between them.

V is TRBV19 and J is TRBJ2-6, with D possibly TRBD2 on 6 matching bases. In germline, CDR1 is LNHDA, CDR2 SQIVND (reference sequence). The CDR3 runs 16 residues. V was shortened by 4 bases and J by 0 bases, with 10 bases between the two germline ends. The CDR3 here is CASSTDGGSGANVLTF. The DNA for the CDR3 is TGTGCCAGTAGTACGGACGGGGGCTCTGGGGCCAACGTCCTGACTTTC.

V gene TRBV5-1 combines with J gene TRBJ2-5, with 8 bases aligning to TRBD1. Per germline, CDR1 SGHRS and CDR2 YFSETQ. The CDR3 contains 14 residues. J lost 5 bases, V lost 4 bases, and 7 bases had no gene match. Here the CDR3 reads CASSVGQGGETQYF. CDR3 bases: TGCGCCAGCAGCGTCGGACAGGGAGGTGAGACCCAGTACTTC.

The V and J genes are TRBV29-1 and TRBJ2-1, with D perhaps TRBD1 (6 bases). The germline gives CDR1 SQVTM, CDR2 ANQGSEA. The CDR3 runs to 12 residues. The V end was cut by 7 bases, the J end by 7 bases, with 14 bases between. CDR3 sequence: CSGKGQGNEQFF. DNA for the CDR3: TGCAGCGGAAAGGGACAAGGGAATGAGCAGTTCTTC.

The J gene is TRBJ1-6, the V gene TRBV30; possible D gene TRBD1, 6 bases. This CDR3 is 15 amino acids long. Germline CDR1 reads GTSNPN; CDR2 reads SVGIG (reference sequence). Trimming stripped 0 bases from V and 6 bases from J, with 12 bases between. DNA for the CDR3: TGTGCCTGGAGTGTACGTACAGGGCGTAATTCACCCCTCCACTTT. Amino acids: CAWSVRTGRNSPLHF.

The J gene is TRBJ2-7, the V gene TRBV19; 7 positions agree with TRBD1. The CDR3 sequence is 12 residues long. The V segment lost 5 bases and the J segment 4 bases; nucleotides outside the gene matches: 2. CDR1 and CDR2 (germline): LNHDA, SQIVND (reference sequence). CDR3 DNA: TGTGCCAGTAGTGAACAGGGGTACGAGCAGTACTTC. It yields the protein CASSEQGYEQYF.

This chain joins TRBV24-1 and TRBJ2-3, with a possible D match to TRBD2 (7 bases). Germline V lookup: CDR1 KGHDR, CDR2 SFDVKD. V lost 3 bases and J lost 2, with 20 bases in between. There are 18 residues in the CDR3. The CDR3, as DNA: TGTGCCACCAGTGATAAGAGGACGGGGGGCGGTTACACAGATACGCAGTATTTT. Its translation: CATSDKRTGGGYTDTQYF.

This clone has only one observation. This chain joins TRBV6-4 and TRBJ2-1; 12 positions match TRBD2. This CDR3 comprises 18 residues. The ends lost 4 bases at V and 3 bases at J; junction bases unmatched: 10. Germline CDR1 is MRHNA and CDR2 is SNTAGT. CDR3 sequence: CASSGELAGGPLYNEQFF. The CDR3 DNA is TGTGCCAGCAGTGGAGAACTAGCGGGAGGACCGCTCTACAATGAGCAGTTCTTC.

The chain employs TRBV6-6 and TRBJ2-1, with 8 bases aligning to TRBD2. The CDR3 sequence is 19 residues long. Germline-derived CDR1 and CDR2 are MNHNY and SVGAGI (reference sequence). V lost 5 bases and J lost 5; bases outside the gene matches: 20. The CDR3 region is CASSPLVGRAIKAHNEQFF. Here the CDR3 DNA reads TGTGCCAGCAGTCCATTAGTCGGGAGGGCCATAAAGGCCCACAATGAGCAGTTCTTC.

This sequence joins TRBV5-1 and TRBJ1-1, with D unresolved. The ends were cut back, 1 base at V and 2 bases at J, with 6 bases in the middle. Looked up from germline, CDR1 is SGHRS and CDR2 is YFSETQ. The CDR3 consists of 13 residues. CDR3 protein: CASSLLANTEAFF. CDR3 coding DNA: TGCGCCAGCAGCTTGCTAGCCAACACTGAAGCTTTCTTT.

As DNA, the CDR3 is TGCGCCAGCAGCCTAGGACTAGCGGGAGGTTTGGGTGAGACCCAGTACTTC. Translation gives CASSLGLAGGLGETQYF. J is TRBJ2-5 and V is TRBV4-3, with TRBD2 matching over 14 bases. The CDR3 totals 17 residues. Trimming at V came to 4 bases and at J to 5 bases, leaving 9 bases not matched to a gene. Looked up from germline, CDR1 is LGHNA and CDR2 is YSLEER.

This clone was observed a handful of times. V usage is TRBV7-2 and J usage is TRBJ2-7, with a tentative D call TRBD1 (6 bases). The CDR3 runs 13 residues. With 5 bases removed from V and 5 bases from J, the gap between germline ends came to 13 bases. Germline V gives CDR1 SGHTA, CDR2 FQGNSA. The CDR3 spells CASSLRQVHEQYF. CDR3 DNA sequence: TGTGCCAGCAGCCTTCGACAGGTCCACGAGCAGTACTTC.

The CDR3 region is CASSSLPAPQGANVLTF. The CDR3 bases are TGTGCCAGCAGCTCCCTCCCCGCCCCGCAGGGGGCCAACGTCCTGACTTTC. This chain joins TRBV7-3 and TRBJ2-6, with unresolved D. Trimming cost V 4 bases and J 4 bases, with 17 bases left between them. Per germline, CDR1 SGHTA and CDR2 FQGTGA. CDR3 length equals 17 residues.